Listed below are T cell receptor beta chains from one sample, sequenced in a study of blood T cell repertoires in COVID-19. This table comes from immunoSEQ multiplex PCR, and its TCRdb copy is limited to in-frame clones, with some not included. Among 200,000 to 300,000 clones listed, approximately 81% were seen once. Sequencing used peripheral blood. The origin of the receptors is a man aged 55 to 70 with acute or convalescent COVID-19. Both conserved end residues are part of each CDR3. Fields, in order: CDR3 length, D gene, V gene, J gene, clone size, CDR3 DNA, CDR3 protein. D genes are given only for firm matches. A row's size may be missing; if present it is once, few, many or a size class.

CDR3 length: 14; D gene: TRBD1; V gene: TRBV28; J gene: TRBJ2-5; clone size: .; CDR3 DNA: TGTGCCAGCAGGGAAACAGGGGGCGGGGAGACCCAGTACTTC; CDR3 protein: CASRETGGGETQYF
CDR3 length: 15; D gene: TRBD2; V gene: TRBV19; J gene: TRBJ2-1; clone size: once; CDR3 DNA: TGTGCCACCATCAGCCCAGCGGGAGCGGGCAATGAGCAGTTCTTC; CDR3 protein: CATISPAGAGNEQFF
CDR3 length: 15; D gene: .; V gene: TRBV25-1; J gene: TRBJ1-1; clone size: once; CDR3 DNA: TGTGCCAGCAGTGAATGGGCAGGAAGAGCAGCTGAAGCTTTCTTT; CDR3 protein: CASSEWAGRAAEAFF
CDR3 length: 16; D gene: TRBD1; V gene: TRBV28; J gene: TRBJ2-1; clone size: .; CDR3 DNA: TGTGCCAGCAGCCCCGCCACCTGGACAGGGGAAAATGAGCAGTTCTTC; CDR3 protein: CASSPATWTGENEQFF
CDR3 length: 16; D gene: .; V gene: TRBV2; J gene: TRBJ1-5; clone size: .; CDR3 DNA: TGTGCCAGCATGTTGGAGAGGGTAAAGGCCAATCAGCCCCAGCATTTT; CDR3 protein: CASMLERVKANQPQHF
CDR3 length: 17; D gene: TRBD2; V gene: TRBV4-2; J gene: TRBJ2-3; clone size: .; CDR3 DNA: TGTGCCAGCAGCCAAGGTAGCGGGAGGGCCATAACAGATACGCAGTATTTT; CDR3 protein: CASSQGSGRAITDTQYF
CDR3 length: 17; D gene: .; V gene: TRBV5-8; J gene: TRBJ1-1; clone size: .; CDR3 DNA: TGTGCCAGCAGCTTATTAGGAGACTTCCGTCGGAACACTGAAGCTTTCTTT; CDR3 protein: CASSLLGDFRRNTEAFF
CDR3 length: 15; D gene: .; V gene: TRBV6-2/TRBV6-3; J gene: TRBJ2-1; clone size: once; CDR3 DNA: TGTGCCAGCAGTTGGGCCGCACGCTCCTACAATGAGCAGTTCTTC; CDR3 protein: CASSWAARSYNEQFF
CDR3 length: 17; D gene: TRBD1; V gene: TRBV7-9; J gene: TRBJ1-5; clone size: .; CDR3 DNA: TGTGCCAGCAGCTTAGCCCGAGGGACAGGGAGGACTCAGCCCCAGCATTTT; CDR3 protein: CASSLARGTGRTQPQHF
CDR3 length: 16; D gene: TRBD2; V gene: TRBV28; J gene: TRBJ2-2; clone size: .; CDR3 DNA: TGTGCCAGCAGTACCGGGACTAGCGGGAACACCGGGGAGCTGTTTTTT; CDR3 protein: CASSTGTSGNTGELFF
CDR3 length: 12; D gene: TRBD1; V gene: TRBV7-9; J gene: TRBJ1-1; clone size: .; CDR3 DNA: TGTGCCAGCAGCTTAGGGGGACAGAGAGCTTTCTTT; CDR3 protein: CASSLGGQRAFF
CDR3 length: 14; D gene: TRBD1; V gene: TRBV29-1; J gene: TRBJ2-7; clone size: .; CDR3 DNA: TGCAGCGTTTGTACCGGGACAGGGGACGACGAGCAGTACTTC; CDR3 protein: CSVCTGTGDDEQYF
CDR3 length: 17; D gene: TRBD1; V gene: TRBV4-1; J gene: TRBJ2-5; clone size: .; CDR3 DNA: TGCGCCAGCAGCCAAGTTCAAAGGACAGGGGGCCGGGAGACCCAGTACTTC; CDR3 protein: CASSQVQRTGGRETQYF
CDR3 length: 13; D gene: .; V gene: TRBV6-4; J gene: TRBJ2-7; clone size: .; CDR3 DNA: TGTGCCAGCACCCACAGGGAGACCTACGAGCAGTACTTC; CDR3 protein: CASTHRETYEQYF
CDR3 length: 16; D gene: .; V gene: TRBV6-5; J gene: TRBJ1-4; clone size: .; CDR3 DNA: TGTGCCAGCAGTTATAGCAGGGTCGGGACTAATGAAAAACTGTTTTTT; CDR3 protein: CASSYSRVGTNEKLFF
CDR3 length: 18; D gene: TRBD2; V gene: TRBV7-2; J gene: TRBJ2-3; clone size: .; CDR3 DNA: TGTGCCAGCAGCTTAGGCCCGCGACTAGCGGGAGGCACAGATACGCAGTATTTT; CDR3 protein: CASSLGPRLAGGTDTQYF
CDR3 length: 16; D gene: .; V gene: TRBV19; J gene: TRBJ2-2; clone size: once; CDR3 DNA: TGTGCCAGTAGTATTGAGGGTAGTCTGAACACCGGGGAGCTGTTTTTT; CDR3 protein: CASSIEGSLNTGELFF
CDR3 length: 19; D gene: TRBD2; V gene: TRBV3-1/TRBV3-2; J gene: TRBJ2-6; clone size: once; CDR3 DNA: TGTGCCAGCAGCCAATTTCTAGCGGGGGGACTCTCTGGGGCCAACGTCCTGACTTTC; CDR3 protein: CASSQFLAGGLSGANVLTF
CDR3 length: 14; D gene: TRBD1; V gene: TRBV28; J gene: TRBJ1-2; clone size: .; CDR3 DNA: TGTGCCAGCAGTTTCCAACAGGGGGCGCGAGGCTACACCTTC; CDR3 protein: CASSFQQGARGYTF
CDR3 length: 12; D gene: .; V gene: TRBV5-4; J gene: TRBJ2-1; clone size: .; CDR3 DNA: TGTGCCAGCAGCCCTCACGGCAATGAGCAGTTCTTC; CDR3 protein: CASSPHGNEQFF
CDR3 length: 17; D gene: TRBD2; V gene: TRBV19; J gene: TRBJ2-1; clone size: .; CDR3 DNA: TGTGCCAGTAGGGCCTCAGGACTAGCGGGAGGGTATATGGAGCAGTTCTTC; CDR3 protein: CASRASGLAGGYMEQFF
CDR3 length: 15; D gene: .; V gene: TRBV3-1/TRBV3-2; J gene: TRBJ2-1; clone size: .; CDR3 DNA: TGTGCCAGCAGCCAATCAGCGGCGTCCTACAATGAGCAGTTCTTC; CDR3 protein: CASSQSAASYNEQFF
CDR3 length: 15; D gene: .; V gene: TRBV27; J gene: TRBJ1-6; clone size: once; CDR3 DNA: TGTGCCAGCGGCCCGGGGGGAGGGTTGAATTCACCCCTCCACTTT; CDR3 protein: CASGPGGGLNSPLHF
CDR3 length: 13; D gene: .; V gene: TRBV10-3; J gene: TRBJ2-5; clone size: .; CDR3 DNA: TGTGCCATCAGTGAGCTCGGGGTCGAGACCCAGTACTTC; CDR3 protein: CAISELGVETQYF
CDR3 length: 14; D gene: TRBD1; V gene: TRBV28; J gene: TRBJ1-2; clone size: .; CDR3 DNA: TGTGCCAGCAGTAGCTCAGGGGGGAACTATGGCTACACCTTC; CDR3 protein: CASSSSGGNYGYTF
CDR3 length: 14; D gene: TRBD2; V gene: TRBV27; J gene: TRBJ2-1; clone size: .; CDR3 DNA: TGTGCCAGCAAACTAGCGGGCTCCTACAATGAGCAGTTCTTC; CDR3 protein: CASKLAGSYNEQFF
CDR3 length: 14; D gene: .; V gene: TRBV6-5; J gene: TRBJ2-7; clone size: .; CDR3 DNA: TGTGCCAGCCGGAGGACGGTGAGCTCCTACGAGCAGTACTTC; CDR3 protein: CASRRTVSSYEQYF
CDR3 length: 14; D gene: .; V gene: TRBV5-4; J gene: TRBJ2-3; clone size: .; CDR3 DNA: TGTGCCAGCAGCTTGGCAGGGGCCCAGGATACGCAGTATTTT; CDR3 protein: CASSLAGAQDTQYF
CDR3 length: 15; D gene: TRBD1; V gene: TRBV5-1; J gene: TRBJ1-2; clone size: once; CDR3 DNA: TGCGCCAGCAGCCCCGCCGGACAGGGGGCAAATGGCTACACCTTC; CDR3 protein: CASSPAGQGANGYTF
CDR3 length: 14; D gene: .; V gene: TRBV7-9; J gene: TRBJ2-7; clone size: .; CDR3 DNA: TGTGCCAGCAGCTTAGAGGACGGGAGCGACGAGCAGTACTTC; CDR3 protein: CASSLEDGSDEQYF
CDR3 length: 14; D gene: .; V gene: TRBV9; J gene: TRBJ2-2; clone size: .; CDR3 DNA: TGTGCCAGCAGCGTAGCTCTCCTAACCGGGGAGCTGTTTTTT; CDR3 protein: CASSVALLTGELFF
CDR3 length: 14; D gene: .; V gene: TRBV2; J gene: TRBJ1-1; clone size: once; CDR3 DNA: TGTGCCAGCAGTGGAGGCAGAACGAACACTGAAGCTTTCTTT; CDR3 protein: CASSGGRTNTEAFF
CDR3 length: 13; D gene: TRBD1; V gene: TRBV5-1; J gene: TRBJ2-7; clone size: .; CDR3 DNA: TGCGCCAGCAGCTTCGCAGGGGGCGAGGAGCAGTACTTC; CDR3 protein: CASSFAGGEEQYF
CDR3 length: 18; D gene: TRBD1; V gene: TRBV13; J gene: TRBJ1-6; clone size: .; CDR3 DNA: TGTGCCAGCAGCTTAGAAGGGACAGGTGATTCCTATAATTCACCCCTCCACTTT; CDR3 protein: CASSLEGTGDSYNSPLHF
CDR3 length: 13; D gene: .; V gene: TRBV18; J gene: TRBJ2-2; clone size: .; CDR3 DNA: TGTGCCAGCTCGACAGGGAACACCGGGGAGCTGTTTTTT; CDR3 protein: CASSTGNTGELFF
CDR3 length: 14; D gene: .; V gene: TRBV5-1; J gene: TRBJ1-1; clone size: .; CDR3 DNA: TGCGCCAGCAGCTTTGAGGAAGGGAACACTGAAGCTTTCTTT; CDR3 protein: CASSFEEGNTEAFF
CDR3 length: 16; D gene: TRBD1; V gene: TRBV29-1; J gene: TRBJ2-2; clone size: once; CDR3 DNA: TGCAGCGTTGAGGTGTATGGACAGGGAAACACCGGGGAGCTGTTTTTT; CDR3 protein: CSVEVYGQGNTGELFF
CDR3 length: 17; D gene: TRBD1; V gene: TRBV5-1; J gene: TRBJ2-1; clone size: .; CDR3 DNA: TGCGCCAGCAGCCCTACAACAGGGGGGCTTTTCCGCGATGAGCAGTTCTTC; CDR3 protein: CASSPTTGGLFRDEQFF
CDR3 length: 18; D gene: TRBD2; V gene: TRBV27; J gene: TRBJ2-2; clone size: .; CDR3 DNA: TGTGCCAGCAGTTTACAAACCGGGACTAGCGGGAACACCGGGGAGCTGTTTTTT; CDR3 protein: CASSLQTGTSGNTGELFF
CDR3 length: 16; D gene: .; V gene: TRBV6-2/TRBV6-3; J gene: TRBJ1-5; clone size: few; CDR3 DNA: TGTGCCAGCAGCTTTCCCTACAGGGATGGCAATCAGCCCCAGCATTTT; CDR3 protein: CASSFPYRDGNQPQHF
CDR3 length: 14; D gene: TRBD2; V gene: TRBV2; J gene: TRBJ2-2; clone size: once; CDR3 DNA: TGTGCCAGCAGTGAACGGCCGGGGGGCGGGGAGCTGTTTTTT; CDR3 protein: CASSERPGGGELFF
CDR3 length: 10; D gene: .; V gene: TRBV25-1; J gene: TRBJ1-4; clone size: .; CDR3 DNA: TGTGCCAGCTTTGGGGAGAAACTGTTTTTT; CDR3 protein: CASFGEKLFF
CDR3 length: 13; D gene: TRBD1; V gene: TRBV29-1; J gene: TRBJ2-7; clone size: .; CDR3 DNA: TGCAGCGTTGGACAGGGCCTGGGGTACGAGCAGTACTTC; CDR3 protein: CSVGQGLGYEQYF
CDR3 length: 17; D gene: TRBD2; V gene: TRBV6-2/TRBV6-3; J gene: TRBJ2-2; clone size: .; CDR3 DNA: TGTGCCAGCAGTTACTATGGACTAGCGGTTAACACCGGGGAGCTGTTTTTT; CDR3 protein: CASSYYGLAVNTGELFF
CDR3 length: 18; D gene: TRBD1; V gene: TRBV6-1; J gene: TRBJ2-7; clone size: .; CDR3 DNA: TGTGCCAGCAGTGAAGCGCGGGAGACAGGGGGCTTACCCTACGAGCAGTACTTC; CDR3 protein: CASSEARETGGLPYEQYF
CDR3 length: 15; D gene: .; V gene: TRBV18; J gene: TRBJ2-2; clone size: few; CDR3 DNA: TGTGCCAGCGCCAGAGGACAGTCCCGTGTCGGGGAGCTGTTTTTT; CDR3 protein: CASARGQSRVGELFF
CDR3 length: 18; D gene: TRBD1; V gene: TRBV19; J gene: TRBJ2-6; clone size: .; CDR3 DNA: TGTGCCAGTACCGTAGGACAGGGAGTCCTGTCTGGGGCCAACGTCCTGACTTTC; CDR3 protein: CASTVGQGVLSGANVLTF
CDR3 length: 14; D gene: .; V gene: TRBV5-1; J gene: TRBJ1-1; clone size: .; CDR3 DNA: TGCGCCAGCAGCCAGGACTTTCCCCCCTCTGAAGCTTTCTTT; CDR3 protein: CASSQDFPPSEAFF
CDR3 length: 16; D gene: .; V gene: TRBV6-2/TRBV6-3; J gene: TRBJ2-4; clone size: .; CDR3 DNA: TGTGCCAGCAGTTCCGCTAGCGCCCTAGCCAAAAACATTCAGTACTTC; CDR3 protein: CASSSASALAKNIQYF
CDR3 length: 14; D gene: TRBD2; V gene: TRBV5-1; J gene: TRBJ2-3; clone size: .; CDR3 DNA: TGCGCCAGCAGCTTGGGACTAGCGGGGGATACGCAGTATTTT; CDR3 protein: CASSLGLAGDTQYF
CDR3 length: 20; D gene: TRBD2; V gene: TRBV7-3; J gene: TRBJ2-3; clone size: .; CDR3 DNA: TGTGCCAGCAGCTTAAGGGGCGGGGCTAGCGGGGGAGCCGGCACAGATACGCAGTATTTT; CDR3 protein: CASSLRGGASGGAGTDTQYF
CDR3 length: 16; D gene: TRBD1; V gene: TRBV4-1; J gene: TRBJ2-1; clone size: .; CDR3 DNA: TGCGCCAGCAGCCAATCGAGGGGACAGAGTTTCAATGAGCAGTTCTTC; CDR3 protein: CASSQSRGQSFNEQFF
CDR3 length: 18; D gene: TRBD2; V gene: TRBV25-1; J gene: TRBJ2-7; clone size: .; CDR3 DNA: TGTGCCAGCAGGCGACTAGCGGGAGGGCCCACCTCCTCCTACGAGCAGTACTTC; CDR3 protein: CASRRLAGGPTSSYEQYF
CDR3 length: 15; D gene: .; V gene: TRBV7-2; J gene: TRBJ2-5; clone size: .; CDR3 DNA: TGTGCCAGCAGCTTACTCTTGGGACAAGGAAAGACCCAGTACTTC; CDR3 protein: CASSLLLGQGKTQYF